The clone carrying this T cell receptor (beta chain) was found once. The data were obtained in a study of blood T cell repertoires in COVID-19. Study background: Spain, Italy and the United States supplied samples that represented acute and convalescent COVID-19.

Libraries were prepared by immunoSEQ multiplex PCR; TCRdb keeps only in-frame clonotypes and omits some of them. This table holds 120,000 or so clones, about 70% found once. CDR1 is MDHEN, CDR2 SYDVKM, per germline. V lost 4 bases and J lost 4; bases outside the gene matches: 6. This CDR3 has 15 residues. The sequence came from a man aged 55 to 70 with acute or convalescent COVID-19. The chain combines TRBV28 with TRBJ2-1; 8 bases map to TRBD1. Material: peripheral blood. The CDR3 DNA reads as TGTGCCAGCAGTTCCCGGGACAGGCTATACAATGAGCAGTTCTTC. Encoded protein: CASSSRDRLYNEQFF.